This T cell receptor (beta chain) was obtained from a study of memory CD4+ T cells and cytomegalovirus serostatus. Study details: This sample comes from healthy Belgian adults, about nine CMV seropositive, around 26 seronegative. Regarding the study as a whole: A US-trained random forest predicted CMV serostatus with median AUC around 0.9.

Single viable CD3+CD4+CD8-CD45RO+ cells were sorted as the memory CD4+ T cells. Total CD4+ T cells were enriched by CD4 positive selection. As for this clone: Its antigen is still unknown.

Methods used by the authors: Out-of-frame sequences were removed, leaving 2 million or so distinct TCRbeta sequences. TCRdb's table, derived via immunoSEQ multiplex PCR, lists solely in-frame clones and lacks some. The V and J calls and clone size come from that table; D and trimming were worked out from the DNA. The sample includes over 45,000 clones, about 80% of them seen just once. Sequenced: memory CD4+ T cells from blood. This clonotype originated in an adult in good health and CMV-seronegative.

CDR3 bases: TGTGCCAGCAGCTTTGTAAAGGGGGCGGGATATGGCTACACCTTC. This codes for CASSFVKGAGYGYTF. This chain uses TRBV11-2 with TRBJ1-2; 7 bases are shared with TRBD1. This CDR3 comprises 15 residues. CDR1 is SGHAT and CDR2 is FQNNGV in the germline V gene. V dropped 3 bases and J dropped 5; count of bases not matched to a gene: 9.